The sequence of this T cell receptor (beta chain) was determined in a study of response to subunit inactivated influenza vaccine (dated by TCRdb to 2016 to 2018). As for the study more broadly: Deep quantitative profiling of the T cell receptor repertoire was used in the study to follow responses to a trivalent subunit inactivated influenza vaccine. The paper as a whole reports these results and caveats: The authors proposed that each seasonal influenza vaccination may bring in only a limited number of new T cells.

Counted from cysteine to phenylalanine, this CDR3 has 17 amino acids. Only the CDR3 part of the read is kept: 51 bases, read in frame from the first base. From a lookup of the germline V gene, CDR1 and CDR2 are KGHDR and SFDVKD. The library was made by RT-PCR. The run used an Illumina HiSeq 2500. TCRdb applied fastp at Q25 and MiXCR to the public reads, then kept only in-frame beta chains. A single entry per CDR3 protein holds the most common genes and DNA from its merged rows. In all, the sample holds approximately 570,000 distinct CDR3 sequences, and 7.6% of those were seen once. The ten biggest clones cover approximately 13% of the sample. This clonotype was observed a handful of times. What this receptor recognizes is not known. One end of the junction fails to match germline, which may point to a read error.

The starting material was PBMCs from blood, obtained roughly 24 months after vaccination. The sequence derives from a man aged 45 to 75 who received an inactivated influenza vaccine. Donor details come from another sample of the same person, matched by shared clones. Rearrangement joined TRBV24-1 to TRBJ2-3; the D segment could be TRBD2, given 6 matching bases. The CDR3 corresponds to CATSGIAGPKNTVTQYF. The nucleotide sequence reads as follows: TGTGCCACCAGTGGAATCGCGGGACCCAAGAACACAGTTACGCAGTATTTT.